The next 10 T cell receptor beta chains were all read from a single sample in a study of blood T cell repertoires in COVID-19. The method was immunoSEQ multiplex PCR; TCRdb's version includes in-frame clones alone and lacks a portion of them. The table lists around 210,000 clones, 70% to 90% of them singletons, with 4.5% to 6% in the top ten. Sequencing was carried out using peripheral blood. Receptor source: a man between 50 and 59 years old with COVID-19, enrolled during active disease.

V is TRBV18 and J is TRBJ1-1, with a tentative D call TRBD1 (5 bases). The V end was cut by 4 bases, the J end by 8 bases, with 8 bases between. CDR1 is KGHSH and CDR2 is LQKENI in the germline V gene. CDR3 length: 11 residues. The CDR3 loop reads CASSRGDEAFF. The CDR3 DNA is TGTGCCAGCTCACGGGGGGACGAAGCTTTCTTT.

The chain has TRBV29-1 and TRBJ2-1; 7 bases are a match to TRBD2. V gave up 7 bases and J gave up 8 bases; unmatched junction bases: 8. This CDR3 is 12 amino acids long. Germline V gene lookup returns CDR1 SQVTM and CDR2 ANQGSEA. CDR3 bases: TGCAGCGCAAGACTAGCTTCGGATGAGCAGTTCTTC. Residues: CSARLASDEQFF.

This chain joins TRBV18 and TRBJ1-5, with D possibly matching TRBD1 (5 bases). The CDR3 has 13 residues. Germline CDR1 KGHSH, CDR2 LQKENI. V gave up 4 bases and J gave up 7 bases, with 11 bases separating them. CDR3 sequence reads: CASSRQGKQPQHF. In DNA form, the CDR3 reads TGTGCCAGCTCACGGCAGGGAAAACAGCCCCAGCATTTT.

This clone appeared a single time. The chain couples TRBV28 to TRBJ2-7, with TRBD2 as a possible D gene (6 bases). The CDR3 contains 12 residues. Trimming removed 2 bases at V and 5 bases at J, with 7 bases between. The V gene's germline CDR1 is MDHEN and CDR2 SYDVKM. CDR3: CASSLREDEQYF. In DNA form, the CDR3 reads TGTGCCAGCAGTTTAAGGGAGGACGAGCAGTACTTC.

CDR3 sequence (DNA): TGTGCCAGCAGCTCTTATCGGGACAGCTACGAGCAGTACTTC. Its translation: CASSSYRDSYEQYF. J is TRBJ2-7 and V is TRBV7-2, with 7 bases aligning to TRBD1. Germline CDR1 is SGHTA and CDR2 is FQGNSA. This CDR3 comprises 14 residues. J gave up 3 bases and V 4 bases, and 6 bases lay outside the gene matches.

This chain joins TRBV3-1 (or the pseudogene TRBV3-2) and TRBJ2-2; D not certain. V was pared by 4 bases and J by 7 bases, with 13 bases between. The CDR3 loop spans 14 amino acids. The germline gives CDR1 LGHDT, CDR2 YNNKEL (reference sequence). The CDR3 loop reads CASSRATRLGELFF. The CDR3 nucleotides read TGTGCCAGCAGCCGGGCCACCCGCCTCGGGGAGCTGTTTTTT.

This clone showed up just a few times. The DNA for the CDR3 is TGTGCCAGCAGAACCGGGGGGACCACAGATACGCAGTATTTT. Residues: CASRTGGTTDTQYF. V is TRBV4-2 and J is TRBJ2-3; 7 nucleotides line up with TRBD2. The CDR3 is 14 residues long. V lost 6 bases to trimming and J lost 2 bases; unmatched junction nucleotides: 5. Per the germline V gene, CDR1 is LGHNA and CDR2 is YNFKEQ.

CDR3 sequence reads: CASTDTGGFQPQHF. In DNA, the CDR3 is TGTGCCAGTACGGATACAGGGGGTTTTCAGCCCCAGCATTTT. This chain links TRBV19 with TRBJ1-5; TRBD1 matches 8 bases. Germline trimming cut 7 bases from V and 6 bases from J; bases unmatched to any gene: 8. This CDR3 comprises 14 residues. Germline-derived CDR1 and CDR2 are LNHDA and SQIVND (reference sequence).

The V gene is TRBV9, the J gene TRBJ2-2; TRBD1 is a possible D gene (6 bases). V dropped 4 bases and J dropped 5 bases, with 12 bases sitting between them. This CDR3 is 14 amino acids long. Germline CDR1 is SGDLS and CDR2 is YYNGEE. This CDR3 is CASSTRTETGELFF. As DNA, the CDR3 is TGTGCCAGCAGCACACGGACAGAAACCGGGGAGCTGTTTTTT. The full variable domain, with the rest looked up from reference TRBV9 and TRBJ2-2, is DSGVTQTPKHLITATGQRVTLRCSPRSGDLSVYWYQQSLDQGLQFLIQYYNGEERAKGNILERFSAQQFPDLHSELNLSSLELGDSALYFCASSTRTETGELFFGEGSRLTVL.

The chain links TRBV19 to TRBJ1-1, with a possible D match to TRBD1 (6 bases). Germline values: CDR1 LNHDA, CDR2 SQIVND (reference sequence). The CDR3 contains 14 residues. The V end was cut by 7 bases, the J end by 0 bases, with 12 bases between. CDR3 bases: TGTGCCAGTATGAGGACAGCCTTGAACACTGAAGCTTTCTTT. It is translated as CASMRTALNTEAFF.